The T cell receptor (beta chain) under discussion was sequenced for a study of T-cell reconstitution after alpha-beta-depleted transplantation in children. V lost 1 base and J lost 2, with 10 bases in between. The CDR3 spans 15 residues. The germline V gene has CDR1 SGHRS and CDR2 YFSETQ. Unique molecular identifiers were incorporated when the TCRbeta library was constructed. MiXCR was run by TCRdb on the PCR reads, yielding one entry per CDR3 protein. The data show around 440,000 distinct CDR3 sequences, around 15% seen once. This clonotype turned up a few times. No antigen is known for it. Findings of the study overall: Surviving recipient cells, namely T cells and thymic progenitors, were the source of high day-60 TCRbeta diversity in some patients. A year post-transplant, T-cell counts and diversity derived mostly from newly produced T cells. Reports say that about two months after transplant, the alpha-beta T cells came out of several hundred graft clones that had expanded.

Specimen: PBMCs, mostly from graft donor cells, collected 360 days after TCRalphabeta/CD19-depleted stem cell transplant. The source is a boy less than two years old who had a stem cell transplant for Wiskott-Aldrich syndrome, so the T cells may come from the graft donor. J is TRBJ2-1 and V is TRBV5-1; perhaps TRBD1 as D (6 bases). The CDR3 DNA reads TGCGCCAGCAGCTTGAAGGACAGCACCTACAATGAGCAGTTCTTC. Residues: CASSLKDSTYNEQFF.